This TCR beta chain was observed in a study of cytomegalovirus exposure and HLA in healthy donors. The PCR made use of 60 Vbeta and 13 Jbeta primers. The assay was immunoSEQ multiplex PCR, and TCRdb's table has in-frame clones only and misses some. This table has around 190,000 clones, 82% appearing once. Germline lookup yields CDR1 ENHRY and CDR2 SYGVKD. V was cut by 4 bases and J by 0 bases, with 4 bases left in between. The CDR3 is made up of 14 amino acids. The sequence was obtained from a woman between 50 and 59 years old in good health and CMV-seronegative. V is TRBV10-3 and J is TRBJ2-6; D gene uncertain. The sample consisted of PBMCs. The CDR3 DNA reads TGTGCCATCAGTGCAGACTCTGGGGCCAACGTCCTGACTTTC. Its translation is CAISADSGANVLTF.